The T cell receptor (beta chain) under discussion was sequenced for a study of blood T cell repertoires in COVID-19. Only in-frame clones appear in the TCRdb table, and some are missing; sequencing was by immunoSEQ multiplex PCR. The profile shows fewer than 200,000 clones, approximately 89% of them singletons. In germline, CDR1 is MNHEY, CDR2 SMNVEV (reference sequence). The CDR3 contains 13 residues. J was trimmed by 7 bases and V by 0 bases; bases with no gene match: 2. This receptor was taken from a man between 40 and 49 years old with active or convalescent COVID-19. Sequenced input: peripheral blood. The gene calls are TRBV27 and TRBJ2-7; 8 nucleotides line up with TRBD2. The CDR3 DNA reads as TGTGCCAGCAGTTTATCCGGCGGGGGGGAGCAGTACTTC. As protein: CASSLSGGGEQYF.